One and the same sample provided the 21 T cell receptor beta chains below, sequenced in a study of cytomegalovirus exposure and HLA in healthy donors. Primers: 60 Vbeta forward and 13 Jbeta reverse. TCRdb keeps only in-frame clones here, not all; method: immunoSEQ multiplex PCR. The data show about 190,000 clones, around 83% seen once. The sequenced material came from PBMCs. Receptors were obtained from a woman in her 40s in good health and CMV-seronegative.

V and J are TRBV7-2 and TRBJ2-6, with 12 bases fitting TRBD2. Germline V gene sequence: CDR1 SGHTA, CDR2 FQGNSA. The CDR3 sequence is 19 residues long. J lost 0 bases, V lost 5 bases, and 8 bases had no gene match. The DNA of the CDR3 is TGTGCCAGCAGCGCTAGAGGACTAGCGGGGAGCTCTGGGGCCAACGTCCTGACTTTC. It is translated as CASSARGLAGSSGANVLTF.

This chain links TRBV30 with TRBJ2-7, with 7 bases that match TRBD2. The junction had 2 bases not matched to a gene; V was cut back by 5 bases and J by 1 base. Germline assignment: CDR1 GTSNPN and CDR2 SVGIG (reference sequence). This CDR3 is 12 amino acids long. In nucleotides, the CDR3 is TGTGCCTGGTGGGGGGGTTCCTACGAGCAGTACTTC. It translates to CAWWGGSYEQYF. The full variable domain, completed using reference TRBV30 and TRBJ2-7, is SQTIHQWPATLVQPVGSPLSLECTVEGTSNPNLYWYRQAAGRGLQLLFYSVGIGQISSEVPQNLSASRPQDRQFILSSKKLLLSDSGFYLCAWWGGSYEQYFGPGTRLTVT.

This clone showed up just once. CDR3 amino acids: CASSQVPSGGYTF. CDR3 in DNA: TGTGCCAGCAGCCAAGTCCCCAGCGGTGGCTACACCTTC. The rearrangement joins TRBV14 to TRBJ1-2; no reliable D call. In germline, CDR1 is SGHDN, CDR2 FVKESK. V lost 1 base to trimming and J lost 7 bases, with 10 bases between them. The CDR3 length is 13 residues.

The chain has TRBV19 and TRBJ2-1; the D gene is possibly TRBD1 (6 bases). CDR1 LNHDA and CDR2 SQIVND come from the germline V gene (reference sequence). The CDR3 runs 12 residues. The germline V and J ends were trimmed by 6 bases and 6 bases, with 9 bases remaining between them. The chain's CDR3 is CASSRQVNEQFF. CDR3 bases: TGTGCCAGTAGCCGACAGGTCAATGAGCAGTTCTTC.

This chain connects TRBV4-3 to TRBJ2-3; TRBD2 agrees at 7 bases. From germline, CDR1 is LGHNA and CDR2 YSLEER. Losses at the gene ends were 0 bases for V and 4 bases for J; bases not matched to a gene: 4. The CDR3 sequence is 15 residues long. CDR3 coding DNA: TGCGCCAGCAGCCAAGAGGCGGGAGTGGCAGATACGCAGTATTTT. Its protein product is CASSQEAGVADTQYF.

The V gene is TRBV7-7, the J gene TRBJ1-1; D is possibly TRBD1 (6 bases). Germline values: CDR1 SSHAT, CDR2 FNYEAQ (reference sequence). With 1 base removed from V and 6 bases from J, the gap between germline ends came to 9 bases. The CDR3 is made up of 13 amino acids. CDR3 in DNA: TGTGCCAGCAGCTTAGAAAAGGGGGCTGAAGCTTTCTTT. It yields the protein CASSLEKGAEAFF.

V and J are TRBV4-3 and TRBJ2-5; 10 bases align to TRBD2. V lost 0 bases to trimming and J lost 4 bases; unmatched junction nucleotides: 14. The CDR3 consists of 19 residues. CDR1 LGHNA and CDR2 YSLEER come from the germline V gene. The CDR3 region has the DNA TGCGCCAGCAGCCAAGAAGGGTCGGGAGTAGCGGGAGGAGGAGAGACCCAGTACTTC. Translating it yields CASSQEGSGVAGGGETQYF.

The V gene is TRBV7-2, the J gene TRBJ1-2, with 10 nucleotides matching TRBD1. The CDR3 spans 15 residues. The germline gives CDR1 SGHTA, CDR2 FQGNSA. The ends lost 2 bases at V and 5 bases at J; junction bases unmatched: 5. CDR3: CASSLRRDRGYGYTF. CDR3 sequence (DNA): TGTGCCAGCAGCTTACGCCGGGACAGGGGATATGGCTACACCTTC.

In this sample, this clone turned up once. The chain links TRBV18 to TRBJ2-1, with 9 bases fitting TRBD2. Germline trimming cut 3 bases from V and 7 bases from J; bases unmatched to any gene: 7. CDR3 length: 15 amino acids. Germline V lookup: CDR1 KGHSH, CDR2 LQKENI. The CDR3 region is CASSPRLAEGNEQFF. As DNA, the CDR3 is TGTGCCAGCTCACCCCGACTAGCGGAGGGGAATGAGCAGTTCTTC.

J is TRBJ2-3 and V is TRBV19; 8 bases match TRBD2. The V and J ends lost 6 bases and 2 bases, in that order; junction bases with no gene match: 10. Germline CDR1 and CDR2: LNHDA and SQIVND (reference sequence). The CDR3 contains 16 residues. CDR3: CASRGPGLDTTDTQYF. CDR3 DNA: TGTGCCAGTAGAGGACCGGGACTAGACACCACAGATACGCAGTATTTT.

There are a few counts of this clone. The chain has TRBV2 and TRBJ2-1, with 13 bases fitting TRBD2. V lost 7 bases to trimming and J lost 5 bases; unmatched junction nucleotides: 5. Germline-derived CDR1 and CDR2 are SNHLY and FYNNEI. CDR3 length equals 15 residues. Here the CDR3 DNA reads TGTGCCAGCACCGTCGGACTAGCGGGAGACAATGAGCAGTTCTTC. This gives the protein CASTVGLAGDNEQFF. Drawing the rest from reference TRBV2 and TRBJ2-1, the complete variable domain is EPEVTQTPSHQVTQMGQEVILRCVPISNHLYFYWYRQILGQKVEFLVSFYNNEISEKSEIFDDQFSVERPDGSNFTLKIRSTKLEDSAMYFCASTVGLAGDNEQFFGPGTRLTVL.

The chain uses TRBV27 and TRBJ1-1; maybe TRBD1 (6 bases). This CDR3 contains 16 residues. CDR1 MNHEY and CDR2 SMNVEV come from the germline V gene (reference sequence). V lost 5 bases, J lost 2 bases, and 18 bases lay in between. The CDR3 is CASSMKWTAKNTEAFF. Here the CDR3 DNA reads TGTGCCAGCAGTATGAAATGGACAGCAAAAAACACTGAAGCTTTCTTT.

The rearrangement uses TRBV11-3 and TRBJ2-1, with a weak D call TRBD1 (5 bases). V was cut by 1 base and J by 5 bases, with 9 bases left in between. The germline CDR1 and CDR2 sequences are SGHNT and YENEEA. CDR3 length: 14 amino acids. CDR3 DNA: TGTGCCAGCAGCTTAGGGGGCCCCCACAATGAGCAGTTCTTC. Its translation is CASSLGGPHNEQFF.

With regard to this clone: One junction end disagrees with the germline gene, perhaps due to a read error. The V gene is TRBV7-7, the J gene TRBJ2-2; a weak D match, TRBD1 (6 bases). The CDR3 is 16 residues long. Germline lookup yields CDR1 SSHAT and CDR2 FNYEAQ (reference sequence). This CDR3 reads CASSLSRTANTGELFF. The DNA for the CDR3 is TGTGCTAGCAGCTTATCGAGGACAGCGAACACCGGGGAGCTGTTTTTT.

This chain connects TRBV18 to TRBJ1-1; TRBD1 might be the D (6 bases). V was shortened by 2 bases and J by 6 bases, with 13 bases between the two germline ends. CDR1 and CDR2 from the germline V gene are KGHSH and LQKENI. The CDR3 has 14 amino acids. CDR3 region: CASSPTGTSPEAFF. The CDR3 DNA reads TGTGCCAGCTCACCAACCGGGACAAGTCCTGAAGCTTTCTTT.

CDR3 nucleotide sequence: TGTGCCACCCGCCAGGGGGCTTTGACCGGGGAGCTGTTTTTT. Amino acids: CATRQGALTGELFF. The chain couples TRBV15 to TRBJ2-2; 8 nucleotides line up with TRBD1. The germline gives CDR1 LNHNV, CDR2 YYDKDF (reference sequence). The junction had 7 bases not matched to a gene; V was cut back by 8 bases and J by 5 bases. CDR3 length equals 14 residues.

The CDR3 DNA reads as TGTGCCAGTAGTGCCCTGGGACAGGGGGTGTGGGAACCGTATGGCTACACCTTC. Translating gives CASSALGQGVWEPYGYTF. This chain connects TRBV19 to TRBJ1-2; TRBD1 aligns across 11 bases. CDR1 is LNHDA and CDR2 is SQIVND in the germline V gene (reference sequence). The CDR3 has 18 residues. Germline trimming cut 5 bases from V and 5 bases from J; bases unmatched to any gene: 16.

The CDR3 DNA is TGTGCCAGCACAAGAATGGCACAGTCGGGCACAGATACGCAGTATTTT. Translation: CASTRMAQSGTDTQYF. V and J are TRBV9 and TRBJ2-3, with D hard to call. Trimming took 6 bases from V and 1 from J, leaving 18 bases between them. This CDR3 has 16 amino acids. The germline CDR1 and CDR2 sequences are SGDLS and YYNGEE. The full variable domain, in which reference TRBV9 and TRBJ2-3 provide the parts outside the CDR3, is DSGVTQTPKHLITATGQRVTLRCSPRSGDLSVYWYQQSLDQGLQFLIQYYNGEERAKGNILERFSAQQFPDLHSELNLSSLELGDSALYFCASTRMAQSGTDTQYFGPGTRLTVL.

The J gene is TRBJ2-7, the V gene TRBV19; 8 nucleotides align to TRBD1. Germline trimming cut 6 bases from V and 0 bases from J; bases unmatched to any gene: 4. The germline V gene encodes CDR1 LNHDA and CDR2 SQIVND (reference sequence). This CDR3 has 14 amino acids. As DNA, the CDR3 is TGTGCCAGTAGGGGACAGGTCAGCTCCTACGAGCAGTACTTC. Protein sequence: CASRGQVSSYEQYF.

CDR3 residues: CASRHRYEQYF. CDR3 nucleotides: TGTGCCAGCAGACACAGGTACGAGCAGTACTTC. The V call is TRBV6-5, the J call TRBJ2-7, with D possibly TRBD1 on 5 matching bases. Germline-derived CDR1 and CDR2 are MNHEY and SVGAGI. Trimming removed 6 bases from V and 4 bases from J, with 7 bases in between. This CDR3 has 11 residues.

The V gene is TRBV6-1, the J gene TRBJ2-7; TRBD2 matches at 9 bases. CDR3 length: 14 residues. From germline, CDR1 is MNHNS and CDR2 SASEGT. J was trimmed by 6 bases and V by 5 bases; bases with no gene match: 8. CDR3 coding DNA: TGTGCCAGCAGTATCGCGGGAGGGTCAGGCGAGCAGTACTTC. Encoded protein: CASSIAGGSGEQYF.